Detailed here is one T cell receptor beta chain. The sample holds one count of this clone. Its recognized antigen is unknown. Base qualities were left out, and no much larger clone turns up one base away. The cohort comprised around 690 healthy bone marrow donors. All cohort members were sampled while nominally healthy, although unrecorded immune exposures were likely present. The donor tested CMV seronegative and was one of the 352 seronegative cohort members. A peripheral blood sample was collected from each donor, and TCR beta sequencing was performed on peripheral blood mononuclear cells. Genomic DNA extraction from the blood cell samples was performed with the Qiagen DNeasy Blood Extraction Kit. This sample is drawn from a study of cytomegalovirus exposure and HLA in healthy donors (dated 2017 in TCRdb). Background on the whole study: According to an earlier analysis of 587 of the donors, about 190 million T cells yielded 90 million to 140 million unique TCR beta sequences and 276 Gb of sequence data. An early release covering 550 to 650 HLA-typed donors comprised about 300 gigabases of sequencing data and about 90 million unique TCR sequences. Among the roughly 380 genotyped donors, around 79% belonged to the genetic ancestry cluster associated with self-reported Caucasian donors. The aim of the study was to test whether cataloging public T cell receptors could identify signatures of past pathogen exposure. The study used immunosequencing to profile the T cell repertoires of hundreds of subjects and linked those repertoires to cytomegalovirus serostatus. Along with the roughly 700-subject first cohort, a separate validation cohort of over a hundred different subjects was used. High-throughput TCR immunosequencing, statistical association of individual TCRs with disease status, and machine learning were combined to predict cytomegalovirus infection status. To study patterns of TCR occurrence, a later analysis re-analyzed previously published TCR beta repertoires from just over 650 donors and added high-resolution HLA genotyping. Rather than using new phenotypic data, the later analysis identified candidate immune exposures from TCR beta sequences and from how often those sequences occurred across donors. In an earlier analysis of 500 to 650 of the donors, high-throughput TCR beta sequencing was used to judge whether each TCR beta V gene segment behaved as functional or pseudogenic. Donor age, sex, ethnicity and CMV serostatus were collected together with the repertoire data. In a later genetic analysis, genome-wide SNP genotypes for about 65% of the 666 donors were used, and that subset was treated as a discovery cohort. All discovery cohort repertoires had been generated on a single sequencing platform. HLA typing included class I and class II loci at four-digit resolution. Typing coverage varied by locus: roughly 629-640 donors for A, B, C, DRB1 and DQB1; roughly 520 for DQA1; more than 600 for DPA1; around 490 for DPB1. Roughly 5 DR-DQ haplotypes were handled as single units for association and clustering, since linkage in the cohort was strong. Across around 400 genotyped donors of the cohort, an average of approximately 200,000 unique TCR beta nucleotide sequences per donor were sequenced, and 15% to 20% of those sequences were non-productive.

The library relied on the immunoSEQ multiplex PCR assay. For the multiplex PCR, a mixture combining 60 forward primers for TCR Vbeta segments and 13 reverse primers for TCR Jbeta segments was used. Amplification of the CDR3 region of rearranged TCR beta genes was performed with a multiplex PCR assay on genomic DNA. The Illumina HiSeq System was used to sequence the amplified TCR beta libraries as 87-base-pair reads. In the source study's methods: A later analysis tallied roughly 76 million unique TCR beta chains across the approximately 670 repertoires, and approximately 9.9 million of those chains were shared by two or more donors. To remove PCR and sequencing errors, raw reads were error-corrected and collapsed into unique sequences using a nearest-neighbor algorithm that merged closely related sequences. Alignment of CDR3 sequences to IMGT reference sequences was used to assign V, D and J gene segments. Each retained sequence needed at least a six-nucleotide match to both a V gene segment and a J gene segment. Rearrangements were classified as productive when the CDR3 lacked stop codons and remained in frame with V and J, and all other rearrangements were classified as non-productive. Following IMGT convention, CDR3 was defined as the stretch from the second conserved V-encoded cysteine up to the conserved J-encoded phenylalanine. The earlier analysis of 500 to 750 of the donors excluded any sequence lacking an unambiguous match to a single V gene segment. An earlier analysis of a few hundred of the donors called V segments functional above 56.7% productive rearrangements and segregating when the between-donor standard deviation exceeded 5%. To diagnose cytomegalovirus status from the catalog of TCR beta chain sequences, a statistical classification framework was built. In a later analysis, TCR nucleotide sequences were compared against IMGT/GENE-DB human TR gene sequences so that V and J genes could be assigned. The TCRdist pipeline was used in a later analysis to assign CDR3 sequences and most-parsimonious VDJ recombination scenarios. In a later analysis, each TCR beta chain was defined by its CDR3 amino acid sequence together with its V-gene family, and reads without a unique V-gene family were excluded. As a way to deal with suspected cross-contamination and a sequencing artifact, a later analysis dropped 450 to 600 nucleotide sequences that were highly shared and had low generation probability. A later analysis calculated a clonal expansion index for each public chain from normalized within-repertoire ranks of inferred template counts. In a later analysis, generation probabilities were computed with a VDJ recombination model fitted to out-of-frame rearrangements, and the resulting probabilities were checked against IGoR. In a later analysis, TCR-TCR, TCR-HLA and TCR-CMV co-occurrence was scored with hypergeometric tests, and a repertoire-size bias correction was applied to TCR pairs. To estimate false discovery rates, a later analysis permuted the HLA or CMV assignments 20 times. In a later analysis, co-occurring TCRs were grouped using DBSCAN, with TCRdist sequence similarity added in when clustering inside HLA-allele-positive subsets. For co-occurrence clustering, repertoires with fewer than 30,000 or more than 120,000 public chains were excluded, along with 5 or 6 repertoires with anomalous nucleotide sharing. The table was pulled from immuneACCESS by TCRdb, which kept in-frame rearrangements only. Such tables lose some clones; where checked, under half of the loss comes from unresolved V genes, and the rest has no known cause. Clonal size and the V and J genes are those of that table, whereas D and trimming came from the DNA. The sample records under 150,000 clones, about 78% of which are singletons. Clones ranked in the top ten supply 3.9% of the sample.

Summary of the overall study and its limitations: In a later analysis, HLA-associated TCR beta chains were found to be more clonally expanded and to have lower generation probabilities than equally common non-associated chains. According to a later analysis, most CMV-associated TCR beta chains appeared to be HLA-restricted, and the HLA associations seemed to be driven largely by CMV exposure. Across donors, most TCR sequences were observed very rarely, whereas some public TCRs were present in many individuals. V-gene and J-gene trimming of TCR beta chains was associated with a missense DCLRE1C variant in a later genetic analysis, and the association was replicated in an independent cohort. Strong co-occurrence of HLA alleles, especially DR and DQ, made assigning TCR associations to individual alleles difficult. In a later genetic analysis, fewer N-insertions in productive TCRs were reported among donors in an Asian-associated ancestry cluster than the roughly 700-donor mean. A further reported finding was that TCR beta sequences accurately predicted the HLA-A and HLA-B alleles for most subjects in the first cohort. The only immune exposure information available for the cohort was CMV serostatus. The classifier was reported to diagnose cytomegalovirus status with high specificity and sensitivity in both the original cohort and the validation cohort. The study gave a list of some 150 TCR beta chains associated with cytomegalovirus. HLA typing was unavailable for some donors at each locus, so association tests used only the typed subset. A cluster of highly shared sequence variants was judged likely to be a technical artifact of the sequencing pipeline. Linkage disequilibrium might explain the correlated functional status among segregating V segments, but an unknown experimental factor could not be ruled out. In a later analysis, several top co-occurrence clusters were reported to appear linked to parvovirus B19, influenza, CMV and Epstein-Barr virus. The presence/absence analyses assumed that sequencing depth was roughly uniform across donors, and that assumption may not be true. According to the authors, the approach could potentially be generalized to other disease states and immunological phenotypes. Broadly in line with IMGT annotations, most TCR beta V segments showed up in productive rearrangements about 90% or about 30% of the time in an earlier analysis of about 500 of the donors. Because the 87-base-pair reads could not distinguish some IMGT-functional V segments, including TRBV6-2 and TRBV6-3, those segments were excluded. A later analysis associated about 17,000 TCR beta sequences with specific HLA alleles at a false discovery rate of 0.05. A few of the identified cytomegalovirus-associated TCR beta chains were confirmed in vitro to be specific for cytomegalovirus antigens. The earlier analysis of 587 of the donors excluded approximately 15 rarely observed V segments, including chromosome 9 orphons, because counts were too low. In a later analysis, the rate of TCR association differed among HLA loci, with DRB1 alleles having the most associated TCRs and HLA-C alleles having the fewest. In this cohort, only TCR beta chains were sequenced, and detectable features were limited by the absence of alpha or paired-chain data.

Reading the germline V gene (reference sequence) gives CDR1 SEHNR and CDR2 FQNEAQ. Reading from cysteine to phenylalanine, the CDR3 counts 14 amino acids. The CDR3 DNA has 42 bases and is translated from base 1. Here V drops 4 bases and J drops 5 bases, and the junction holds 6 bases not matched to any gene. Sequenced: PBMCs. The V gene is TRBV7-9 and the J gene is TRBJ2-5; 8 nucleotides in the junction match TRBD2. The TCR was taken from a man in his late teens or twenties in good health and CMV-seronegative. The bases are TGTGCCAGCAGCTCAAGCGGGGGATCGGAGACCCAGTACTTC. This translates into CASSSSGGSETQYF.